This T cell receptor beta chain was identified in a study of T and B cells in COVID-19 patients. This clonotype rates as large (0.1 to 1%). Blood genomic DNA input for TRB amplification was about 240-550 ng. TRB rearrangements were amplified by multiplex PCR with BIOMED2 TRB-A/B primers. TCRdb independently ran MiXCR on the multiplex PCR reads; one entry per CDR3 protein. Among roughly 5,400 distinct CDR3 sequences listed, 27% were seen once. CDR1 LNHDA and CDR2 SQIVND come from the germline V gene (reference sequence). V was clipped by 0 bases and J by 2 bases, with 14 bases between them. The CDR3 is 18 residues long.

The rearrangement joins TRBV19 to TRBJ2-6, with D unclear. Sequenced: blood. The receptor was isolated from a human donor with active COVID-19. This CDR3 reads CASSIDLRKLAGANVLTF. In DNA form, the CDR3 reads TGTGCCAGTAGTATAGATCTGCGGAAGCTGGCTGGGGCCAACGTCCTGACTTTC.